Below, 27 T cell receptor beta chains from the same sample are listed, as sequenced in a study of neoadjuvant anti-PD-1 for oral cavity cancer. Some clones are missing from TCRdb's copy, which holds only in-frame ones; the method was immunoSEQ multiplex PCR. The sample holds under 15,000 clones, roughly 60% seen once. The specimen was tumor tissue, collected before nivolumab (anti-PD-1) treatment. The receptors come from a person aged 35-80 years with oral cavity squamous cell carcinoma. The donor label of this sample is uncertain.

This chain uses TRBV6-1 with TRBJ2-7; possibly TRBD1 or TRBD2 for D (5 bases each). Between the trimmed V and J ends, which lost 6 bases and 4 bases, there was a span of 13 bases. CDR1 is MNHNS, CDR2 SASEGT, per germline. This CDR3 has 13 residues. Here the CDR3 reads CASSPPGRYEQYF. The DNA of the CDR3 is TGTGCCAGCAGCCCTCCGGGACGATACGAGCAGTACTTC.

J is TRBJ1-5 and V is TRBV4-1; D gene uncertain. V lost 0 bases, J lost 0 bases, and 15 bases lay in between. In germline, CDR1 is MGHRA, CDR2 YSYEKL. The CDR3 length is 18 residues. CDR3 protein: CASSQDTGAQNSNQPQHF. Written as DNA, the CDR3 is TGCGCCAGCAGCCAAGATACCGGAGCACAGAATAGCAATCAGCCCCAGCATTTT.

The chain recombines TRBV6-1 with TRBJ2-4; TRBD2 aligns across 11 bases. Germline CDR1 and CDR2: MNHNS and SASEGT. CDR3 length: 17 amino acids. The V gene end was trimmed by 3 bases and the J gene end by 2 bases; junction bases not matched to a gene: 6. The CDR3, as DNA: TGTGCCAGCAGTGAGGAGGGGACTAGCGGTCCCAAAAACATTCAGTACTTC. Protein product: CASSEEGTSGPKNIQYF.

The chain recombines TRBV6-5 with TRBJ2-5; D not resolved. Germline V CDR1 and CDR2: MNHEY, SVGAGI. Trimming removed 6 bases at V and 5 bases at J, with 7 bases between. The CDR3 totals 11 residues. The CDR3 DNA is TGTGCCAGCAGGACCCTGGAGACCCAGTACTTC. This codes for CASRTLETQYF.

The J gene is TRBJ2-7, the V gene TRBV6-6; perhaps TRBD2 as D (5 bases). Trimming pared 6 bases from V and 1 base from J, leaving 10 bases between. CDR1 MNHNY and CDR2 SVGAGI come from the germline V gene (reference sequence). The CDR3 has 13 amino acids. CDR3 sequence: CASRLRESYEQYF. DNA for the CDR3: TGTGCCAGCAGGCTAAGGGAGTCCTACGAGCAGTACTTC.

In this sample, this clone turned up once. The chain carries TRBV29-1 and TRBJ2-3; D possibly matches TRBD1 or TRBD2 (6 bases each). Trimming removed 6 bases from V and 9 bases from J, with 16 bases in between. The CDR3 consists of 12 residues. Germline lookup yields CDR1 SQVTM and CDR2 ANQGSEA. CDR3: CSVRLGGRTQYF. The CDR3 region has the DNA TGCAGCGTACGTTTAGGGGGGCGCACGCAGTATTTT.

The V and J genes are TRBV11-2 and TRBJ2-5, with 10 positions matching TRBD2. The germline CDR1 and CDR2 sequences are SGHAT and FQNNGV. This CDR3 is built from 17 residues. Unmatched junction bases numbered 12, after V lost 6 bases and J lost 2 bases. As DNA, the CDR3 is TGTGCCAGCAGACTGTCCCTAGCGGGGGACCCGCAAGAGACCCAGTACTTC. This codes for CASRLSLAGDPQETQYF.

The chain couples TRBV19 to TRBJ2-7; TRBD1 might be the D (6 bases). CDR3 size: 15 residues. Germline-derived CDR1 and CDR2 are LNHDA and SQIVND (reference sequence). Trimming took 2 bases from V and 2 from J, leaving 13 bases between them. The CDR3 is CASSIFQQGTYEQYF. The CDR3 nucleotides are TGTGCCAGTAGTATATTCCAACAGGGAACCTACGAGCAGTACTTC.

The sample holds a few counts of this clone. The genes are TRBV6-5 and TRBJ2-7, with D unclear. Trimming took 6 bases from V and 1 from J, leaving 13 bases between them. Germline V gene sequence: CDR1 MNHEY, CDR2 SVGAGI. The CDR3 is 14 residues long. The CDR3 spells CASRPFPSSYEQYF. CDR3 coding DNA: TGTGCCAGCAGACCCTTTCCCAGTTCCTACGAGCAGTACTTC.

V and J are TRBV5-1 and TRBJ2-7; 7 positions agree with TRBD1. The germline V gene encodes CDR1 SGHRS and CDR2 YFSETQ. The CDR3 loop spans 14 amino acids. V dropped 4 bases and J dropped 1; count of bases not matched to a gene: 5. In DNA, the CDR3 is TGCGCCAGCAGCAGAAGACAGGGTTCCTACGAGCAGTACTTC. Its protein product is CASSRRQGSYEQYF.

This clone came up once. The chain recombines TRBV19 with TRBJ2-7; a possible D gene is TRBD2 (5 bases). Germline CDR1 reads LNHDA; CDR2 reads SQIVND (reference sequence). This CDR3 has 13 residues. V was cut by 7 bases and J by 6 bases, with 16 bases left in between. The DNA for the CDR3 is TGTGCCAGTAAGATCCTTGGCGGGCGCGAGCAGTACTTC. Translating gives CASKILGGREQYF.

J is TRBJ2-3 and V is TRBV29-1, with TRBD2 matching over 8 bases. V trimming: 7 bases; J trimming: 4 bases; junction bases outside the gene matches: 7. This CDR3 contains 13 residues. The germline V gene has CDR1 SQVTM and CDR2 ANQGSEA. DNA for the CDR3: TGCAGCGGAGGACTAGCCAACGCAGATACGCAGTATTTT. Encoded protein: CSGGLANADTQYF.

V is TRBV19 and J is TRBJ1-5; D is undetermined. Deletions cut 9 bases from V and 2 bases from J, with 17 bases between. Germline lookup yields CDR1 LNHDA and CDR2 SQIVND (reference sequence). The CDR3 has 15 amino acids. The CDR3 is CASQDRWGGNQPQHF. DNA for the CDR3: TGTGCCAGCCAGGACCGATGGGGAGGCAATCAGCCCCAGCATTTT.

A single count supports this clone. The rearrangement uses TRBV29-1 and TRBJ2-1; TRBD1 agrees at 10 bases. V shed 7 bases and J 6 bases; nucleotides not matched to a gene: 6. Germline V lookup: CDR1 SQVTM, CDR2 ANQGSEA. The CDR3 is made up of 13 amino acids. CDR3 residues: CSGKDRGANEQFF. CDR3 coding DNA: TGCAGCGGCAAGGACAGGGGGGCCAATGAGCAGTTCTTC.

This chain links TRBV6-5 with TRBJ2-7; D is possibly TRBD1 (6 bases). CDR3 size: 14 residues. Germline assignment: CDR1 MNHEY and CDR2 SVGAGI. V was trimmed by 5 bases and J by 1 base, leaving 12 bases between them. In DNA form, the CDR3 reads TGTGCCAGCAGTACCCAGGGGTTGTCCTACGAGCAGTACTTC. This encodes CASSTQGLSYEQYF.

The chain has TRBV6-1 and TRBJ1-1; D is possibly TRBD1 (5 bases). Germline lookup yields CDR1 MNHNS and CDR2 SASEGT. V shed 8 bases and J shed 5 bases, with 21 bases lying between them. The CDR3 has 15 amino acids. CDR3 bases: TGTGCCAGCCAGAAGGGACCCGAGAGGGTGACTGAAGCTTTCTTT. Its protein product is CASQKGPERVTEAFF.

V gene TRBV10-3 combines with J gene TRBJ1-4; no firm D call. Trimming cost V 0 bases and J 7 bases, with 3 bases left between them. Looked up from germline, CDR1 is ENHRY and CDR2 is SYGVKD. CDR3 length equals 12 residues. In DNA, the CDR3 is TGTGCCATCAGTGAGTCCGGTGAAAAACTGTTTTTT. Translated, it gives CAISESGEKLFF.

The V call is TRBV4-1, the J call TRBJ2-5; D ambiguous. The CDR3 spans 13 residues. Trimming cost V 1 base and J 7 bases, with 10 bases left between them. Germline CDR1 is MGHRA and CDR2 is YSYEKL. The CDR3 sequence is CASSQGKGWTQYF. The CDR3 DNA is TGCGCCAGCAGCCAAGGAAAGGGCTGGACCCAGTACTTC.

The V call is TRBV9, the J call TRBJ1-1; D gene ambiguous. The CDR3 is made up of 15 amino acids. Germline V lookup: CDR1 SGDLS, CDR2 YYNGEE. Trimming removed 3 bases at V and 0 bases at J, with 12 bases between. The CDR3, as DNA: TGTGCCAGCAGCGCGGGCGACTGGATGAACACTGAAGCTTTCTTT. This gives the protein CASSAGDWMNTEAFF.

The chain combines TRBV6-6 with TRBJ2-7; 7 bases fit TRBD1. Per germline, CDR1 MNHNY and CDR2 SVGAGI (reference sequence). V trimming: 6 bases; J trimming: 7 bases; junction bases outside the gene matches: 15. There are 15 residues in the CDR3. The CDR3 spells CASRPPGQTTGEQYF. The CDR3 region has the DNA TGTGCCAGCAGACCCCCGGGACAGACCACAGGGGAGCAGTACTTC.

This clone was counted a few times. V gene TRBV4-2 combines with J gene TRBJ1-1; D is possibly TRBD1 (6 bases). The V gene's germline CDR1 is LGHNA and CDR2 YNFKEQ. The CDR3 length is 14 residues. The V end lost 7 bases, the J end lost 6 bases, and 18 bases lay between the germline ends. Here the CDR3 DNA reads TGTGCCAGCACCTCTAGGGACATTAGTTCTGAAGCTTTCTTT. It encodes CASTSRDISSEAFF.

The rearrangement uses TRBV28 and TRBJ2-7; D ambiguous. Germline lookup yields CDR1 MDHEN and CDR2 SYDVKM. V was cut by 5 bases and J by 6 bases, with 17 bases left in between. The CDR3 extends over 14 amino acids. The CDR3 loop is CASSPPGPRPEQYF. CDR3 DNA sequence: TGTGCCAGCAGTCCACCGGGCCCAAGGCCCGAGCAGTACTTC.

The rearrangement joins TRBV30 to TRBJ2-5; 11 bases fit TRBD2. This CDR3 comprises 15 residues. Losses at the gene ends were 2 bases for V and 5 bases for J; bases not matched to a gene: 7. CDR1 and CDR2 (germline): GTSNPN, SVGIG (reference sequence). The CDR3 nucleotides are TGTGCCTGGAGTCCTGGGACTAGCGGCCATGAGACCCAGTACTTC. Encoded protein: CAWSPGTSGHETQYF. The whole variable domain, remainder taken from reference TRBV30 and TRBJ2-5, is SQTIHQWPATLVQPVGSPLSLECTVEGTSNPNLYWYRQAAGRGLQLLFYSVGIGQISSEVPQNLSASRPQDRQFILSSKKLLLSDSGFYLCAWSPGTSGHETQYFGPGTRLLVL.

The chain has TRBV6-5 and TRBJ1-2; 7 bases line up with TRBD1. Germline values: CDR1 MNHEY, CDR2 SVGAGI. The CDR3 length is 15 residues. V lost 3 bases, J lost 0 bases, and 4 bases stayed unmatched. The CDR3 nucleotides are TGTGCCAGCAGTTATGGGACAGATACTAACTATGGCTACACCTTC. Residues: CASSYGTDTNYGYTF.

This clone occurred a few times. The chain links TRBV6-5 to TRBJ2-2; possible D gene TRBD1, 5 bases. V was clipped by 6 bases and J by 8 bases, with 16 bases between them. The CDR3 has 14 residues. Germline CDR1 reads MNHEY; CDR2 reads SVGAGI. Here the CDR3 reads CASRGPSDGGELFF. CDR3 in DNA: TGTGCCAGCAGGGGGCCCAGTGATGGAGGGGAGCTGTTTTTT.

The genes are TRBV7-8 and TRBJ2-2; D not resolved. The CDR3 runs to 14 residues. Germline loops: CDR1 SGHVS, CDR2 FQNEAQ. Deletions cut 5 bases from V and 3 bases from J, with 10 bases between. CDR3 DNA: TGTGCCAGCAGCCCCCAATTGGACACCGGGGAGCTGTTTTTT. Its translation: CASSPQLDTGELFF.

This chain links TRBV15 with TRBJ2-7; TRBD2 aligns across 7 bases. Looked up from germline, CDR1 is LNHNV and CDR2 is YYDKDF (reference sequence). The V gene end was trimmed by 1 base and the J gene end by 0 bases; junction bases not matched to a gene: 6. This CDR3 has 16 amino acids. CDR3 in DNA: TGTGCCACCAGCAGAGGATGGGGGGAGGGCTCCTACGAGCAGTACTTC. As protein: CATSRGWGEGSYEQYF. Based on the CDR3 plus reference TRBV15 and TRBJ2-7, the full variable domain is DAMVIQNPRYQVTQFGKPVTLSCSQTLNHNVMYWYQQKSSQAPKLLFHYYDKDFNNEADTPDNFQSRRPNTSFCFLDIRSPGLGDTAMYLCATSRGWGEGSYEQYFGPGTRLTVT.